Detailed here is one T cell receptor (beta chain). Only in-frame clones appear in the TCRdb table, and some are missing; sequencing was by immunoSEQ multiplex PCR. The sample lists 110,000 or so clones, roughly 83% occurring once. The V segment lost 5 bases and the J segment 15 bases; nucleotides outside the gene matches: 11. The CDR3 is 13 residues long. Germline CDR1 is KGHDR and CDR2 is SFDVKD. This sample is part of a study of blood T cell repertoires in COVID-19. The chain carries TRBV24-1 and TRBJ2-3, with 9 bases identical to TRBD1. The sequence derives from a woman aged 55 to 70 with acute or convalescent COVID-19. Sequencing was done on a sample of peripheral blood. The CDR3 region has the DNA TGTGCCACCAGTGGACCGGGACAGGGACCTATATATTTT. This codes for CATSGPGQGPIYF.